Here is one T cell receptor beta chain with its context. This table comes from immunoSEQ multiplex PCR, and its TCRdb copy is limited to in-frame clones, with some not included. The table includes approximately 100,000 clones, about nine tenths detected once. This record comes from a study of control samples from healthy donors and cancer patients. The source material was blood. The TCR originated in a man aged 30 to 39 in good health.

CDR3 protein: CASSVGRNLGSYNEQFF. In DNA form, the CDR3 reads TGTGCCAGCAGCGTAGGGCGTAATCTGGGCTCCTACAATGAGCAGTTCTTC. The chain recombines TRBV9 with TRBJ2-1; D call uncertain. The germline CDR1 and CDR2 sequences are SGDLS and YYNGEE. The CDR3 totals 17 residues. The germline V and J ends were trimmed by 0 bases and 0 bases, with 13 bases remaining between them.